The 29 T cell receptor beta chains presented below share a single source sample, sequenced in a study of T cell changes during pregnancy in multiple sclerosis. This table comes from immunoSEQ multiplex PCR, and its TCRdb copy is limited to in-frame clones, with some not included. The sample has approximately 92,000 clones; approximately 93% are singletons. The specimen was peripheral blood, collected after pregnancy. All receptors derive from a female donor with multiple sclerosis, enrolled in a pregnancy study.

Only one count was recorded for this clone. The V gene is TRBV28, the J gene TRBJ1-2; D perhaps matches TRBD1 (5 bases). V gave up 8 bases and J gave up 8 bases, with 24 bases separating them. CDR1 is MDHEN and CDR2 is SYDVKM in the germline V gene. The CDR3 runs 15 residues. The CDR3 region has the DNA TGTGCCAGCCATCAGGGAGGGGCAGCCCTCCTGGGCTACACCTTC. It encodes CASHQGGAALLGYTF.

The rearrangement uses TRBV7-2 and TRBJ2-1; perhaps TRBD1 as D (5 bases). CDR1 SGHTA and CDR2 FQGNSA come from the germline V gene. The V gene lost 2 bases and the J gene lost 5 bases, with 10 bases spanning the gap. The CDR3 totals 14 residues. In DNA, the CDR3 is TGTGCCAGCAGCTTATTCACAGGTAACAATGAGCAGTTCTTC. It codes for CASSLFTGNNEQFF.

This chain joins TRBV2 and TRBJ2-5, with D perhaps TRBD1 (5 bases). This CDR3 comprises 14 residues. CDR1 is SNHLY and CDR2 is FYNNEI in the germline V gene. V was cut by 4 bases and J by 5 bases, with 14 bases left in between. The CDR3 loop is CASSVVRAGETQYF. CDR3 nucleotides: TGTGCCAGCAGTGTTGTCAGGGCCGGGGAGACCCAGTACTTC.

V is TRBV19 and J is TRBJ1-1; no reliable D call. Germline loops: CDR1 LNHDA, CDR2 SQIVND (reference sequence). V lost 0 bases to trimming and J lost 7 bases, with 9 bases between them. The CDR3 covers 13 residues. This CDR3 reads CASSIDPAVEAFF. The CDR3 nucleotides are TGTGCCAGTAGTATAGATCCGGCGGTTGAAGCTTTCTTT. The full variable domain, rest sourced from reference TRBV19 and TRBJ1-1, is DGGITQSPKYLFRKEGQNVTLSCEQNLNHDAMYWYRQDPGQGLRLIYYSQIVNDFQKGDIAEGYSVSREKKESFPLTVTSAQKNPTAFYLCASSIDPAVEAFFGQGTRLTVV.

The V and J genes are TRBV11-2 and TRBJ2-3, with D possibly matching TRBD1 (6 bases). Trimming took off 6 bases at V and 0 bases at J, with 16 bases between the two ends. Germline V CDR1 and CDR2: SGHAT, FQNNGV. The CDR3 runs to 16 residues. The CDR3 coding sequence is TGTGCCAGCAGTTCCCAACCGGGACACAGCACAGATACGCAGTATTTT. Translated, it gives CASSSQPGHSTDTQYF.

DNA of the CDR3: TGTGCCTTCCAAAATCCGGGACAGGTAAAGGTCTCCTACAATGAGCAGTTCTTC. It yields the protein CAFQNPGQVKVSYNEQFF. The V and J genes are TRBV5-4 and TRBJ2-1; 8 positions agree with TRBD1. The CDR3 loop spans 18 amino acids. V lost 10 bases and J lost 0; bases outside the gene matches: 18. Germline CDR1 is SGHNT and CDR2 is YYREEE (reference sequence). Together with reference TRBV5-4 and TRBJ2-1, the CDR3 gives the full variable domain: ETGVTQSPTHLIKTRGQQVTLRCSSQSGHNTVSWYQQALGQGPQFIFQYYREEENGRGNFPPRFSGLQFPNYSSELNVNALELDDSALYLCAFQNPGQVKVSYNEQFFGPGTRLTVL.

The genes are TRBV5-6 and TRBJ1-2, with 9 positions matching TRBD1. The CDR3 covers 18 residues. Germline V gene lookup returns CDR1 SGHDT and CDR2 YYEEEE. V shed 3 bases, J shed 3 bases, and the junction held 15 bases outside the gene matches. The CDR3 DNA sequence: TGTGCCAGCAGCTCGGGACAGGGAGGTAGGGTACTTTACTATGGCTACACCTTC. This gives the protein CASSSGQGGRVLYYGYTF.

This chain links TRBV2 with TRBJ2-3, with TRBD1 matching over 7 bases. Germline-derived CDR1 and CDR2 are SNHLY and FYNNEI. The CDR3 totals 15 residues. Trimming at V came to 5 bases and at J to 0 bases, leaving 5 bases not matched to a gene. The CDR3 protein is CASSKGAVSTDTQYF. The CDR3 DNA sequence: TGTGCCAGCAGTAAGGGGGCGGTTAGCACAGATACGCAGTATTTT.

V gene TRBV7-9 combines with J gene TRBJ1-5, with unresolved D. The V and J ends lost 4 bases and 7 bases respectively, with 17 bases between them. The CDR3 spans 15 residues. Germline V CDR1 and CDR2: SEHNR, FQNEAQ (reference sequence). In nucleotides, the CDR3 is TGTGCCAGCAGCTACGACGGTTTAGGAGAGCAGCCCCAGCATTTT. It codes for CASSYDGLGEQPQHF.

The V gene is TRBV2, the J gene TRBJ2-7, with 8 bases lining up with TRBD1. V gave up 10 bases and J gave up 2 bases; unmatched junction bases: 4. The germline gives CDR1 SNHLY, CDR2 FYNNEI. The length of the CDR3 is 12 residues. DNA of the CDR3: TGTGCCATACTGGGACAGGCCTACGAGCAGTACTTC. This codes for CAILGQAYEQYF.

This clone was observed a single time. The rearrangement links TRBV25-1 to TRBJ2-5; 13 positions match TRBD2. CDR3 length equals 13 residues. Germline V gives CDR1 MGHDK, CDR2 SYGVNS. J gave up 6 bases and V 9 bases, and 4 bases lay outside the gene matches. The CDR3 nucleotides read TGTGCCAGTGGACTAGCGGGAGATCAGACCCAGTACTTC. It codes for CASGLAGDQTQYF.

V usage is TRBV7-9 and J usage is TRBJ1-2; possible D gene TRBD1, 6 bases. The CDR3 sequence is 14 residues long. Per germline, CDR1 SEHNR and CDR2 FQNEAQ (reference sequence). Trimming removed 1 base from V and 8 bases from J, with 14 bases in between. CDR3 sequence reads: CASSLDVAGGGYTF. CDR3 in DNA: TGTGCCAGCAGCTTAGACGTGGCGGGGGGCGGCTACACCTTC.

The chain employs TRBV7-6 and TRBJ2-7; D is perhaps TRBD1 (5 bases). V gave up 5 bases and J gave up 2 bases, with 16 bases separating them. This CDR3 comprises 15 residues. CDR1 and CDR2 (germline): SGHVS, FNYEAQ. This CDR3 reads CASSPRAGFTYEQYF. The CDR3, as DNA: TGTGCCAGCAGCCCCAGGGCAGGGTTTACCTACGAGCAGTACTTC.

The rearrangement uses TRBV29-1 and TRBJ2-3; 7 bases are a match to TRBD1. Germline CDR1 reads SQVTM; CDR2 reads ANQGSEA. This CDR3 contains 12 residues. V shed 7 bases, J shed 1 base, and the junction held 2 bases outside the gene matches. CDR3 sequence reads: CSGGQRTDTQYF. The CDR3, as DNA: TGCAGCGGGGGACAGCGCACAGATACGCAGTATTTT.

The chain couples TRBV2 to TRBJ2-2; TRBD2 is a possible D gene (5 bases). Trimming pared 7 bases from V and 4 bases from J, leaving 10 bases between. Germline V gene data show CDR1 as SNHLY and CDR2 as FYNNEI. CDR3 length equals 13 residues. In DNA, the CDR3 is TGTGCCAGCAATTACCGGGGCACCGGGGAGCTGTTTTTT. Translating it yields CASNYRGTGELFF.

In its sample, this clone was seen once. The CDR3: CASSYTGDYEQYF. DNA of the CDR3: TGTGCCAGTAGTTACACAGGGGACTACGAGCAGTACTTC. The chain combines TRBV19 with TRBJ2-7; 7 positions match TRBD1. The V gene end was trimmed by 5 bases and the J gene end by 3 bases; junction bases not matched to a gene: 4. The CDR3 runs 13 residues. Germline CDR1 LNHDA, CDR2 SQIVND (reference sequence).

This clone was counted once. The chain couples TRBV19 to TRBJ1-1; no firm D call. Germline CDR1 is LNHDA and CDR2 is SQIVND (reference sequence). The V gene lost 1 base and the J gene lost 3 bases, with 12 bases spanning the gap. This CDR3 comprises 15 residues. CDR3 protein: CASSIGAPWDTEAFF. Written as DNA, the CDR3 is TGTGCCAGTAGTATAGGGGCCCCCTGGGACACTGAAGCTTTCTTT.

The chain joins TRBV5-8 to TRBJ1-5; 7 bases line up with TRBD1. The V and J ends lost 5 bases and 4 bases, in that order; junction bases with no gene match: 9. Germline CDR1 and CDR2: SGHTS and YDEGEE. This CDR3 contains 15 residues. The CDR3: CASSQGTDTNQPQHF. In nucleotides, the CDR3 is TGTGCCAGCAGTCAAGGGACAGATACGAATCAGCCCCAGCATTTT. Looking up the rest from reference TRBV5-8 and TRBJ1-5 gives the full variable domain: EAGVTQSPTHLIKTRGQQATLRCSPISGHTSVYWYQQALGLGLQFLLWYDEGEERNRGNFPPRFSGRQFPNYSSELNVNALELEDSALYLCASSQGTDTNQPQHFGDGTRLSIL.

The rearrangement joins TRBV30 to TRBJ2-3; 11 nucleotides match TRBD2. Germline V lookup: CDR1 GTSNPN, CDR2 SVGIG (reference sequence). V dropped 8 bases and J dropped 2; count of bases not matched to a gene: 3. The CDR3 is 13 residues long. The CDR3 protein is CARLAGNTDTQYF. CDR3 in DNA: TGTGCCCGACTAGCGGGGAACACAGATACGCAGTATTTT.

The chain uses TRBV13 and TRBJ1-2; weak D call: TRBD1 (5 bases). The length of the CDR3 is 16 residues. The V end lost 0 bases, the J end lost 7 bases, and 18 bases lay between the germline ends. Germline-derived CDR1 and CDR2 are PRHDT and FYEKMQ (reference sequence). CDR3 DNA sequence: TGTGCCAGCAGCTTAGGCAGGGAACCCCGTAGAGGTGGCTACACCTTC. Amino acid sequence: CASSLGREPRRGGYTF.

The chain couples TRBV18 to TRBJ2-1, with TRBD2 as a possible D gene (6 bases). The CDR3 has 16 residues. V lost 0 bases and J lost 0, with 9 bases in between. CDR1 is KGHSH and CDR2 is LQKENI in the germline V gene. CDR3 loop: CASSPPGGSSYNEQFF. In nucleotides, the CDR3 is TGTGCCAGCTCACCACCGGGGGGAAGCTCCTACAATGAGCAGTTCTTC.

The chain joins TRBV4-3 to TRBJ2-1; the match to TRBD2 covers 8 bases. This CDR3 has 18 residues. The J segment lost 7 bases and the V segment lost 0 bases, leaving 14 bases of the junction unmatched. Germline assignment: CDR1 LGHNA and CDR2 YSLEER. The CDR3 region is CASSQELGAGVGVNEQFF. Written as DNA, the CDR3 is TGCGCCAGCAGCCAAGAGTTGGGAGCGGGAGTAGGAGTAAATGAGCAGTTCTTC.

This sequence joins TRBV10-3 and TRBJ2-1, with 9 bases that match TRBD2. V was clipped by 4 bases and J by 10 bases; unmatched bases: 14. The germline CDR1 and CDR2 sequences are ENHRY and SYGVKD. The CDR3 has 16 amino acids. The CDR3 loop reads CAISVAGVTSGKEQFF. CDR3 DNA: TGTGCCATCAGTGTAGCGGGAGTAACCTCAGGTAAAGAGCAGTTCTTC.

The genes are TRBV6-1 and TRBJ2-7; TRBD2 is a possible D gene (6 bases). The CDR3 covers 18 residues. CDR1 MNHNS and CDR2 SASEGT come from the germline V gene. The V end lost 0 bases, the J end lost 0 bases, and 18 bases lay between the germline ends. The CDR3 protein is CASSEAPPGRRGSYEQYF. Written as DNA, the CDR3 is TGTGCCAGCAGTGAAGCGCCCCCCGGCAGGAGGGGCTCCTACGAGCAGTACTTC.

The rearrangement joins TRBV25-1 to TRBJ2-7; D might be TRBD1 (6 bases). The ends were cut back, 3 bases at V and 4 bases at J, with 16 bases in the middle. Germline loops: CDR1 MGHDK, CDR2 SYGVNS. This CDR3 has 15 residues. CDR3 sequence reads: CASSDPTGQRYEQYF. CDR3 sequence (DNA): TGTGCCAGCAGTGATCCCACAGGACAGAGGTACGAGCAGTACTTC.

The chain links TRBV5-1 to TRBJ2-7; D might be TRBD2 (6 bases). V dropped 0 bases and J dropped 3 bases, with 10 bases sitting between them. The CDR3 loop spans 14 amino acids. Germline-derived CDR1 and CDR2 are SGHRS and YFSETQ. In DNA, the CDR3 is TGCGCCAGCAGCTTGGGGGGACTCTACTACGAGCAGTACTTC. Its protein product is CASSLGGLYYEQYF.

The genes are TRBV9 and TRBJ2-1; 8 bases agree with TRBD1. CDR3 size: 16 residues. The trim removed 2 bases at V and 3 bases at J, leaving 7 bases unmatched. CDR1 and CDR2 from the germline V gene are SGDLS and YYNGEE. CDR3 region: CASSVLQGADYNEQFF. The DNA for the CDR3 is TGTGCCAGCAGCGTTCTTCAGGGGGCCGACTACAATGAGCAGTTCTTC.

The V and J genes are TRBV5-5 and TRBJ1-1; TRBD1 aligns across 9 bases. The CDR3 totals 14 residues. The junction had 1 base not matched to a gene; V was cut back by 2 bases and J by 2 bases. CDR1 is SGHKS, CDR2 YYEKEE, per germline (reference sequence). The CDR3 DNA sequence: TGTGCCAGCAGCTTAACAGGGGGCAACACTGAAGCTTTCTTT. This translates into CASSLTGGNTEAFF. The variable domain in full, with the rest retrieved from reference TRBV5-5 and TRBJ1-1, is DAGVTQSPTHLIKTRGQQVTLRCSPISGHKSVSWYQQVLGQGPQFIFQYYEKEERGRGNFPDRFSARQFPNYSSELNVNALLLGDSALYLCASSLTGGNTEAFFGQGTRLTVV.

As DNA, the CDR3 is TGTGCCAGCAGTGAAGGGCGGGACAGATTTTTACCTGAAGCTTTCTTT. Amino acid sequence: CASSEGRDRFLPEAFF. V and J are TRBV6-1 and TRBJ1-1, with 7 positions matching TRBD1. Germline CDR1 reads MNHNS; CDR2 reads SASEGT. The CDR3 extends over 16 amino acids. V lost 1 base to trimming and J lost 6 bases; unmatched junction nucleotides: 11.